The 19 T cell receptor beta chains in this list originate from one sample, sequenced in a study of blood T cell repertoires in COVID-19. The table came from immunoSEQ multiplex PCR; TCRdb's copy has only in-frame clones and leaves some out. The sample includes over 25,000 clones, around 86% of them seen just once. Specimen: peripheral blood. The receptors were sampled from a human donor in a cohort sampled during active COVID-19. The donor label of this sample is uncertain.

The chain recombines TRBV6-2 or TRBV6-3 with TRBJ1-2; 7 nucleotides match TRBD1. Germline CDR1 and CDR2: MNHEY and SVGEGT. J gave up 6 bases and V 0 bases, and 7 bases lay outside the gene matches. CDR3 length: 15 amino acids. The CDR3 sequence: CASSYSTGLVHGYTF. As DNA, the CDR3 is TGTGCCAGCAGTTACTCGACAGGGTTGGTCCATGGCTACACCTTC.

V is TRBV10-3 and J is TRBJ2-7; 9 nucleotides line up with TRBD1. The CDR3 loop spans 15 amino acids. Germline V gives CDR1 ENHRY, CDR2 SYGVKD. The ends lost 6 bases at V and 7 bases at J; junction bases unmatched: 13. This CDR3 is CAIRGASGQGEEQYF. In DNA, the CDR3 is TGTGCCATCAGGGGGGCGTCGGGACAGGGCGAAGAGCAGTACTTC.

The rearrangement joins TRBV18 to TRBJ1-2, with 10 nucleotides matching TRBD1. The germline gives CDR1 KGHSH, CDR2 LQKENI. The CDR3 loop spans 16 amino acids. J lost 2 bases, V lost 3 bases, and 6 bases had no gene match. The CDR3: CASSPQDRGPNYGYTF. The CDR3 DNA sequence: TGTGCCAGCTCACCCCAAGACAGGGGGCCGAACTATGGCTACACCTTC. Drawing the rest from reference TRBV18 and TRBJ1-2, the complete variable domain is NAGVMQNPRHLVRRRGQEARLRCSPMKGHSHVYWYRQLPEEGLKFMVYLQKENIIDESGMPKERFSAEFPKEGPSILRIQQVVRGDSAAYFCASSPQDRGPNYGYTFGSGTRLTVV.

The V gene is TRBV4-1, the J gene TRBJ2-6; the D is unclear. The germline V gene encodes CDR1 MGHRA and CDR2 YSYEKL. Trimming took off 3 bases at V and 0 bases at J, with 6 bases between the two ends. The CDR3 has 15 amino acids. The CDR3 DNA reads TGCGCCAGCAGCCACCCCGGCTCTGGGGCCAACGTCCTGACTTTC. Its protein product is CASSHPGSGANVLTF.

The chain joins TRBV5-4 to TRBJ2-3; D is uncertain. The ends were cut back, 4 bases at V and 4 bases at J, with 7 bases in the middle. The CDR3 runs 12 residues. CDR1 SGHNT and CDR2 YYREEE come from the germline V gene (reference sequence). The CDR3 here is CASSSNSDTQYF. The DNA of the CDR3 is TGTGCCAGCAGCAGCAACTCAGATACGCAGTATTTT.

CDR3 region: CASSLAGTGYSPLHF. The DNA for the CDR3 is TGCGCCAGCAGCTTGGCCGGGACAGGGTATTCACCCCTCCACTTT. The chain couples TRBV5-1 to TRBJ1-6; 9 nucleotides match TRBD1. V lost 0 bases and J lost 8; bases outside the gene matches: 3. CDR1 is SGHRS and CDR2 is YFSETQ in the germline V gene. This CDR3 is built from 15 residues.

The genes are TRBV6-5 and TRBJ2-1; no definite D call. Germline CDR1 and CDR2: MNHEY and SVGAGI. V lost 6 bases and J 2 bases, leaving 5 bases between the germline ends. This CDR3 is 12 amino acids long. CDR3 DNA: TGTGCCAGCAGAGAGACCTACAATGAGCAGTTCTTC. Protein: CASRETYNEQFF.

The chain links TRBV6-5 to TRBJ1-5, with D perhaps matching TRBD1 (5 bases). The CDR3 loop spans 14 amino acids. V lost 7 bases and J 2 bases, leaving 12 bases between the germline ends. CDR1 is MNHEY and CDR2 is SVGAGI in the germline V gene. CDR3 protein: CASKEQGGNQPQHF. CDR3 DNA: TGTGCCAGCAAGGAGCAGGGTGGCAATCAGCCCCAGCATTTT.

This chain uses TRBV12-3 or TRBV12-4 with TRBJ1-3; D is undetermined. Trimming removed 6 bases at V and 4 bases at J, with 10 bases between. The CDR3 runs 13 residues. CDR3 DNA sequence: TGTGCCAGCAGCCCTAAACGGGGAAACACCATATATTTT. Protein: CASSPKRGNTIYF.

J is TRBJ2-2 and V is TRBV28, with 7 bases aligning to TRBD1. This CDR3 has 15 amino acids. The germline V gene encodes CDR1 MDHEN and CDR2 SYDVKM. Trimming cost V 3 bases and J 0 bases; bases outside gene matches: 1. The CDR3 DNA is TGTGCCAGCAGTTTGGGGACAGCGAACACCGGGGAGCTGTTTTTT. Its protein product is CASSLGTANTGELFF.

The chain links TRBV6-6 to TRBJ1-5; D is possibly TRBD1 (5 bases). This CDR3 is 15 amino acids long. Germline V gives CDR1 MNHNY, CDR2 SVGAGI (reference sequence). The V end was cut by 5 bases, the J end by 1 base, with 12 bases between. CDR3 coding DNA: TGTGCCAGCAGTAGGGAGGGACGGAGCAATCAGCCCCAGCATTTT. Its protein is CASSREGRSNQPQHF.

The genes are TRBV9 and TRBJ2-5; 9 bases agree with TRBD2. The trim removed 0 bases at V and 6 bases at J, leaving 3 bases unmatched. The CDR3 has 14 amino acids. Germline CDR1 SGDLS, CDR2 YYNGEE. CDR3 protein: CASSVVAGVKTQYF. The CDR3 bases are TGTGCCAGCAGCGTAGTAGCGGGGGTTAAGACCCAGTACTTC. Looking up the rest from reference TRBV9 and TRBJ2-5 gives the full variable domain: DSGVTQTPKHLITATGQRVTLRCSPRSGDLSVYWYQQSLDQGLQFLIQYYNGEERAKGNILERFSAQQFPDLHSELNLSSLELGDSALYFCASSVVAGVKTQYFGPGTRLLVL.

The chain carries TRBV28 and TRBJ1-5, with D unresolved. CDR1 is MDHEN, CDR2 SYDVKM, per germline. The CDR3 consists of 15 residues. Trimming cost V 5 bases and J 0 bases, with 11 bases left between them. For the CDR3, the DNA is TGTGCCAGCAGTCTTTACACTAATAGCAATCAGCCCCAGCATTTT. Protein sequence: CASSLYTNSNQPQHF.

As DNA, the CDR3 is TGTGCCAGTAGGGACAGGCACATGAACACTGAAGCTTTCTTT. Its translation: CASRDRHMNTEAFF. The V call is TRBV19, the J call TRBJ1-1; 7 nucleotides line up with TRBD1. V gave up 6 bases and J gave up 0 bases; unmatched junction bases: 4. The CDR3 is 14 amino acids. Germline CDR1 is LNHDA and CDR2 is SQIVND (reference sequence).

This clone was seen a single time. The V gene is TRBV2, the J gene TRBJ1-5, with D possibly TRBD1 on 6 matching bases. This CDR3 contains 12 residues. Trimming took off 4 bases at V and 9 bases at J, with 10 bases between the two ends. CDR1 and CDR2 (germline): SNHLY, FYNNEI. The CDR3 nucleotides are TGTGCCAGCAGTGCCACAGGGATGCCCCAGCATTTT. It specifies CASSATGMPQHF.

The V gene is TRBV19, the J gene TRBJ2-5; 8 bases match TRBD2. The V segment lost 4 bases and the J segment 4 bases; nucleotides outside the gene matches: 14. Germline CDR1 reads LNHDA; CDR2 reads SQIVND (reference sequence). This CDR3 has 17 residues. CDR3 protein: CASSNTPGAGAGETQYF. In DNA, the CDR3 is TGTGCCAGTAGTAACACGCCGGGAGCGGGGGCCGGAGAGACCCAGTACTTC.

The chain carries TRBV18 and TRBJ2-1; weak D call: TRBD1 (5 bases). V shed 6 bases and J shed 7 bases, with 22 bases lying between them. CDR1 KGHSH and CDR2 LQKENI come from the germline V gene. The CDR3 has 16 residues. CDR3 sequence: CASSVNGAGNLNEQFF. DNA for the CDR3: TGTGCCAGCTCGGTCAATGGGGCAGGGAATTTGAATGAGCAGTTCTTC.

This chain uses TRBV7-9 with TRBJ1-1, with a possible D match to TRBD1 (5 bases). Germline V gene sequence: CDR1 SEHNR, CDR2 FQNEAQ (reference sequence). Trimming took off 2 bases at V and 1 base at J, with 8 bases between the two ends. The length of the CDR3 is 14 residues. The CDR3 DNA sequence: TGTGCCAGCAGCTTAATGGGGGGGAACACTGAAGCTTTCTTT. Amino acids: CASSLMGGNTEAFF. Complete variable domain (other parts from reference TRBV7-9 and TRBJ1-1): DTGVSQNPRHKITKRGQNVTFRCDPISEHNRLYWYRQTLGQGPEFLTYFQNEAQLEKSRLLSDRFSAERPKGSFSTLEIQRTEQGDSAMYLCASSLMGGNTEAFFGQGTRLTVV.

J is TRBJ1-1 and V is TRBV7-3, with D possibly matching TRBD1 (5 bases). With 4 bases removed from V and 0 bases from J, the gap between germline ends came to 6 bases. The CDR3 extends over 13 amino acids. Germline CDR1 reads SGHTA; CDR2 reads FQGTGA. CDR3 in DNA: TGTGCCAGCAGCTCGACAGTGAACACTGAAGCTTTCTTT. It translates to CASSSTVNTEAFF.